This T cell receptor (beta chain) originates from a study of blood T cell repertoires in COVID-19. In the study overall: Whether acute or convalescent, the COVID-19 samples came from the United States, Italy and Spain.

The authors' processing: The assay estimated nucleated cells by amplifying reference gene primers. The table came from immunoSEQ multiplex PCR; TCRdb's copy has only in-frame clones and leaves some out. V and J calls and clone size are those listed in that table; D and trimming were worked out from the DNA. The table has some 250,000 clones, approximately 90% seen once; the top ten hold 2.2%. The V end lost 0 bases, the J end lost 5 bases, and 11 bases lay between the germline ends. CDR3 size: 14 residues. Looked up from germline, CDR1 is SGHDT and CDR2 is YYEEEE. Sequencing used peripheral blood. This sequence was found in a man aged 25-40 years who had recovered from COVID-19. The chain employs TRBV5-6 and TRBJ2-5, with a possible D match to TRBD2 (6 bases). CDR3 nucleotides: TGTGCCAGCAGCTTGGTAGGAGGGTTTGAGACCCAGTACTTC. It codes for CASSLVGGFETQYF.